The T cell receptor beta chain described here comes from a study of blood T cell repertoires in COVID-19. Per the germline V gene, CDR1 is SGHRS and CDR2 is YFSETQ. The CDR3 is made up of 16 amino acids. The V end lost 3 bases, the J end lost 1 base, and 16 bases lay between the germline ends. The count of this clone is one. In the authors' methods: Reference gene primer amplification in the assay estimated nucleated cell counts. Profiled with immunoSEQ multiplex PCR; TCRdb holds only in-frame clones, not every one. For V, J and clone size, that table is used; D and trimming come from the DNA. The sample contains roughly 150,000 clones, about four fifths of which appear only once.

This clonotype originated in a human donor with acute or convalescent COVID-19. The donor label of this sample is uncertain. Sequencing input: peripheral blood. The chain combines TRBV5-1 with TRBJ1-1; D possibly corresponds to TRBD1 (5 bases). This chain's CDR3 is CASSWAGGTTNTEAFF. CDR3 coding DNA: TGCGCCAGCAGCTGGGCCGGGGGGACCACGAACACTGAAGCTTTCTTT.